This entry concerns a single T cell receptor beta chain. Antigen specificity is unknown. This entry is derived from a study of lymphopenia after photon versus proton radiotherapy. Points from the study as a whole: In patients who died, overall survival fell as post-nadir TCR diversity dropped more. Photon-treated patients lost naive T cells and TCR diversity; proton-treated stayed stable.

The assay was immunoSEQ multiplex PCR, and TCRdb's table has in-frame clones only and misses some. Of approximately 58,000 clones listed, around 82% are singletons. V lost 4 bases and J lost 4, with 18 bases in between. CDR1 and CDR2 from the germline V gene are SGHRS and YFSETQ. The CDR3 covers 16 residues. V and J are TRBV5-1 and TRBJ1-3; no clear D gene. This material consisted of peripheral blood, taken from a patient treated with photon-based radiotherapy. This TCR came from a man aged 50 or older with gastric cancer. The DNA of the CDR3 is TGCGCCAGCAGCCCCCGGACGGCGAATCCAGGAAACACCATATATTTT. Protein sequence: CASSPRTANPGNTIYF. Full variable domain (outside the CDR3, taken from reference TRBV5-1 and TRBJ1-3): KAGVTQTPRYLIKTRGQQVTLSCSPISGHRSVSWYQQTPGQGLQFLFEYFSETQRNKGNFPGRFSGRQFSNSRSEMNVSTLELGDSALYLCASSPRTANPGNTIYFGEGSWLTVV.